One and the same sample provided the 30 T cell receptor beta chains below, sequenced in a study of blood T cell repertoires in COVID-19. Repertoires were generated with immunoSEQ multiplex PCR, while TCRdb's copy carries only in-frame clones and drops some. The top ten hold roughly 8.1% of the sample, which has fewer than 250,000 clones, about 89% seen once. Sequencing was carried out using PBMCs or T cells enriched from blood (not recorded which). Every receptor here comes from a woman aged 18-29 years who had recovered from COVID-19.

The V and J genes are TRBV10-3 and TRBJ1-5; D is uncertain. The CDR3 spans 13 residues. V gave up 7 bases and J gave up 1 base, with 8 bases separating them. Germline loops: CDR1 ENHRY, CDR2 SYGVKD. As DNA, the CDR3 is TGTGCCATCAACCAGGCAAGCAATCAGCCCCAGCATTTT. It is translated as CAINQASNQPQHF.

The chain combines TRBV11-2 with TRBJ2-3; TRBD2 agrees at 9 bases. Germline assignment: CDR1 SGHAT and CDR2 FQNNGV. The CDR3 is 16 amino acids. J gave up 3 bases and V 3 bases, and 7 bases lay outside the gene matches. CDR3 DNA sequence: TGTGCCAGCAGCTTCGACTCTAGCGGGGTAACAGATACGCAGTATTTT. It specifies CASSFDSSGVTDTQYF.

With respect to this clone: The junction departs from germline at one end; a sequencing error may be responsible. DNA of the CDR3: TGTGCCAGCAGCTTTAAAAATAAGCGGGGGGGCACTGATACGCAGTATTTT. Translation: CASSFKNKRGGTDTQYF. The rearrangement links TRBV9 to TRBJ2-3, with TRBD2 matching 10 bases. The germline gives CDR1 SGDLS, CDR2 YYNGEE. The CDR3 is 17 residues long.

The rearrangement joins TRBV4-1 to TRBJ2-5, with a tentative D call TRBD1 (6 bases). V dropped 8 bases and J dropped 2 bases, with 12 bases sitting between them. The germline CDR1 and CDR2 sequences are MGHRA and YSYEKL. The CDR3 loop spans 13 amino acids. The CDR3 loop reads CASGSGAQETQYF. CDR3 DNA sequence: TGCGCCAGCGGCTCAGGGGCTCAAGAGACCCAGTACTTC.

The chain is built from TRBV9 and TRBJ1-2, with 12 bases that match TRBD1. This CDR3 spans 19 amino acids. In germline, CDR1 is SGDLS, CDR2 YYNGEE. V shed 3 bases, J shed 0 bases, and the junction held 12 bases outside the gene matches. CDR3 nucleotide sequence: TGTGCCAGCAGCGCTTGGGACAGGGGGCGTACAGGGACTAACTATGGCTACACCTTC. It encodes CASSAWDRGRTGTNYGYTF. Filled out from reference TRBV9 and TRBJ1-2, the complete variable domain reads DSGVTQTPKHLITATGQRVTLRCSPRSGDLSVYWYQQSLDQGLQFLIQYYNGEERAKGNILERFSAQQFPDLHSELNLSSLELGDSALYFCASSAWDRGRTGTNYGYTFGSGTRLTVV.

Note on this clone: The same CDR3 arises from other DNA sequences in this sample as well. The V call is TRBV19, the J call TRBJ2-7, with 10 nucleotides matching TRBD1. J gave up 4 bases and V 5 bases, and 5 bases lay outside the gene matches. From germline, CDR1 is LNHDA and CDR2 SQIVND (reference sequence). This CDR3 comprises 14 residues. This chain's CDR3 is CASSGRDRGYEQYF. The CDR3 DNA follows: TGTGCCAGTAGTGGCCGGGACAGGGGTTACGAGCAGTACTTC. The full variable domain, rest sourced from reference TRBV19 and TRBJ2-7, is DGGITQSPKYLFRKEGQNVTLSCEQNLNHDAMYWYRQDPGQGLRLIYYSQIVNDFQKGDIAEGYSVSREKKESFPLTVTSAQKNPTAFYLCASSGRDRGYEQYFGPGTRLTVT.

The genes are TRBV18 and TRBJ2-1; D remains ambiguous. The CDR3 runs 9 residues. Trimming took off 6 bases at V and 10 bases at J, with 4 bases between the two ends. Germline V CDR1 and CDR2: KGHSH, LQKENI. The DNA of the CDR3 is TGTGCCAGCTCCCGGGAGCAGTTCTTC. It translates to CASSREQFF. The whole variable domain, filled in from reference TRBV18 and TRBJ2-1, reads NAGVMQNPRHLVRRRGQEARLRCSPMKGHSHVYWYRQLPEEGLKFMVYLQKENIIDESGMPKERFSAEFPKEGPSILRIQQVVRGDSAAYFCASSREQFFGPGTRLTVL.

This sequence joins TRBV21-1 and TRBJ2-1; no DNA check was done on the table's D call, TRBD2. TRBV21-1 is shown as a pseudogene. The CDR3 is 22 amino acids. CDR3 residues: CASSKRGEIMGIRDGLVNEQFF. The DNA for the CDR3 is TGTGCCAGCAGCAAACGGGGGGAGATTATGGGGATCCGAGATGGACTAGTTAATGAGCAGTTCTTC.

The rearrangement links TRBV3-1 (or the pseudogene TRBV3-2) to TRBJ1-6; D unresolved. V was trimmed by 1 base and J by 10 bases, leaving 14 bases between them. The germline V gene has CDR1 LGHDT and CDR2 YNNKEL (reference sequence). The CDR3 has 15 amino acids. CDR3 in amino acids: CASSQGEGRWSPLHF. The DNA of the CDR3 is TGTGCCAGCAGCCAAGGGGAGGGCAGGTGGTCACCCCTCCACTTT.

The chain employs TRBV5-4 and TRBJ2-7; D is possibly TRBD2 (6 bases). The CDR3 contains 13 residues. CDR1 is SGHNT, CDR2 YYREEE, per germline (reference sequence). Deletions cut 4 bases from V and 5 bases from J, with 13 bases between. The CDR3 nucleotides read TGTGCCAGCAGCCTACTACCGGGGGACGAGCAGTACTTC. This gives the protein CASSLLPGDEQYF. Variable domain in full (rest from reference TRBV5-4 and TRBJ2-7): ETGVTQSPTHLIKTRGQQVTLRCSSQSGHNTVSWYQQALGQGPQFIFQYYREEENGRGNFPPRFSGLQFPNYSSELNVNALELDDSALYLCASSLLPGDEQYFGPGTRLTVT.

The chain couples TRBV11-2 to TRBJ1-2, with a possible D match to TRBD1 (5 bases). CDR1 is SGHAT, CDR2 FQNNGV, per germline. The length of the CDR3 is 16 residues. V was cut by 1 base and J by 2 bases, with 14 bases left in between. The CDR3 region has the DNA TGTGCCAGCAGCTTAGGAGCCGCGACAGAGAACTATGGCTACACCTTC. Its translation: CASSLGAATENYGYTF.

V is TRBV7-9 and J is TRBJ2-3, with a tentative D call TRBD1 (5 bases). Germline values: CDR1 SEHNR, CDR2 FQNEAQ (reference sequence). V lost 8 bases and J 9 bases, leaving 24 bases between the germline ends. The CDR3 consists of 15 residues. CDR3 protein: CASVPQALKTGTQYF. DNA of the CDR3: TGTGCCAGCGTACCACAGGCCCTAAAAACCGGAACGCAGTATTTT.

This clone has only a few counts. V is TRBV3-1 (or the pseudogene TRBV3-2) and J is TRBJ1-1, with D unclear. Germline CDR1 and CDR2: LGHDT and YNNKEL (reference sequence). This CDR3 spans 12 amino acids. Deletions cut 0 bases from V and 8 bases from J, with 7 bases between. The chain's CDR3 is CASSQDWREAFF. The DNA of the CDR3 is TGTGCCAGCAGCCAAGATTGGAGAGAAGCTTTCTTT.

V and J are TRBV2 and TRBJ2-1; D perhaps matches TRBD2 (5 bases). The V gene's germline CDR1 is SNHLY and CDR2 FYNNEI. The CDR3 loop spans 12 amino acids. Deletions cut 4 bases from V and 11 bases from J, with 12 bases between. The DNA of the CDR3 is TGTGCCAGCAGTGTAACAACGGGGAAGCAGTTCTTC. This gives the protein CASSVTTGKQFF.

The gene calls are TRBV10-3 and TRBJ1-2, with D uncertain. CDR1 ENHRY and CDR2 SYGVKD come from the germline V gene. The CDR3 loop spans 15 amino acids. The V gene lost 5 bases and the J gene lost 4 bases, with 17 bases spanning the gap. The CDR3 DNA is TGTGCCATCAGTCGTTACTCCCGGGAGGGCTATGGCTACACCTTC. Encoded protein: CAISRYSREGYGYTF.

This clone has a handful of counts. The chain links TRBV25-1 to TRBJ2-1; D may be TRBD2 (5 bases). V was clipped by 8 bases and J by 2 bases, with 10 bases between them. The CDR3 has 13 amino acids. The V gene's germline CDR1 is MGHDK and CDR2 SYGVNS. The CDR3 DNA sequence: TGTGCCAGCGCGACTAACGCCTACAATGAGCAGTTCTTC. It specifies CASATNAYNEQFF.

This clone was seen only a few times. This sequence joins TRBV6-6 and TRBJ2-7; 7 bases map to TRBD1. The CDR3 loop spans 13 amino acids. Germline V gene sequence: CDR1 MNHNY, CDR2 SVGAGI (reference sequence). The J segment lost 3 bases and the V segment lost 6 bases, leaving 5 bases of the junction unmatched. CDR3 sequence (DNA): TGTGCCAGCAGACCGAGGGGGCTCTACGAGCAGTACTTC. It encodes CASRPRGLYEQYF.

The V and J genes are TRBV7-7 and TRBJ2-1; 7 positions agree with TRBD1. The trim removed 9 bases at V and 5 bases at J, leaving 7 bases unmatched. Per the germline V gene, CDR1 is SSHAT and CDR2 is FNYEAQ (reference sequence). CDR3 length: 13 residues. The CDR3 DNA reads TGTGCCAGTGGGGCCGGGACAGACAATGAGCAGTTCTTC. Translation gives CASGAGTDNEQFF.

This rearrangement joins TRBV27 to TRBJ2-1; D remains ambiguous. V gave up 3 bases and J gave up 4 bases, with 7 bases separating them. There are 13 residues in the CDR3. Germline V gene sequence: CDR1 MNHEY, CDR2 SMNVEV (reference sequence). CDR3 sequence reads: CASSFGEYNEQFF. CDR3 sequence (DNA): TGTGCCAGCAGTTTTGGAGAGTACAATGAGCAGTTCTTC.

The chain employs TRBV12-3 or TRBV12-4 and TRBJ1-5, with 9 bases aligning to TRBD1. This CDR3 contains 13 residues. The V segment lost 6 bases and the J segment 6 bases; nucleotides outside the gene matches: 3. CDR3 loop: CASRGQGGQPQHF. DNA for the CDR3: TGTGCCAGCAGGGGACAGGGCGGTCAGCCCCAGCATTTT.

The chain recombines TRBV6-5 with TRBJ2-5; D remains ambiguous. The germline V gene encodes CDR1 MNHEY and CDR2 SVGAGI. V lost 5 bases and J lost 5, with 6 bases in between. This CDR3 comprises 11 residues. The CDR3 is CASSLQETQYF. CDR3 in DNA: TGTGCCAGCAGTCTCCAGGAGACCCAGTACTTC.

V gene TRBV4-1 combines with J gene TRBJ1-5, with TRBD1 identical over 8 bases. The CDR3 contains 17 residues. The V gene's germline CDR1 is MGHRA and CDR2 YSYEKL. The junction had 6 bases not matched to a gene; V was cut back by 0 bases and J by 2 bases. CDR3 nucleotide sequence: TGCGCCAGCAGCCAAGATGGCAGGGGGCGAGGCAATCAGCCCCAGCATTTT. Translating gives CASSQDGRGRGNQPQHF.

This rearrangement joins TRBV30 to TRBJ1-5; 9 bases are a match to TRBD1. Germline V lookup: CDR1 GTSNPN, CDR2 SVGIG (reference sequence). This CDR3 region has 17 residues. Unmatched junction bases numbered 8, after V lost 1 base and J lost 1 base. The CDR3 loop is CAWSGTGGVWSNQPQHF. CDR3 nucleotides: TGTGCCTGGAGTGGTACAGGGGGCGTGTGGAGCAATCAGCCCCAGCATTTT.

The rearrangement uses TRBV18 and TRBJ1-3; 8 bases map to TRBD1. This CDR3 spans 17 amino acids. Germline-derived CDR1 and CDR2 are KGHSH and LQKENI. The J segment lost 5 bases and the V segment lost 0 bases, leaving 9 bases of the junction unmatched. CDR3 nucleotides: TGTGCCAGCTCACCACCGGACAGGGTACTTGTGAGAAACACCATATATTTT. It is translated as CASSPPDRVLVRNTIYF.

The chain uses TRBV2 and TRBJ2-7; 9 positions agree with TRBD1. CDR1 is SNHLY, CDR2 FYNNEI, per germline. The CDR3 length is 14 residues. After removal of 7 bases from V and 5 bases from J, the junction contained 9 bases not matched to a gene. The CDR3 coding sequence is TGTGCCAGCACCAGAACGGGACAGGGCCACGAGCAGTACTTC. This encodes CASTRTGQGHEQYF.

The chain links TRBV6-5 to TRBJ1-1, with a tentative D call TRBD1 (5 bases). Germline V gene sequence: CDR1 MNHEY, CDR2 SVGAGI. This CDR3 contains 14 residues. Trimming stripped 4 bases from V and 0 bases from J, with 9 bases between. In DNA, the CDR3 is TGTGCCAGCAGTTTCGGACACCTGAACACTGAAGCTTTCTTT. Its protein product is CASSFGHLNTEAFF.

The J gene is TRBJ2-1, the V gene TRBV5-1, with a tentative D call TRBD2 (5 bases). V lost 1 base and J lost 3, with 11 bases in between. CDR1 is SGHRS and CDR2 is YFSETQ in the germline V gene. CDR3 size: 15 residues. The CDR3 is CASSLRTAVYNEQFF. The CDR3 bases are TGCGCCAGCAGCTTGCGCACAGCGGTCTACAATGAGCAGTTCTTC.

The chain has TRBV2 and TRBJ1-5; D is uncertain. V was trimmed by 3 bases and J by 11 bases, leaving 8 bases between them. Germline V gene lookup returns CDR1 SNHLY and CDR2 FYNNEI. The CDR3 extends over 11 amino acids. The CDR3 here is CASSDRSTQHF. The DNA for the CDR3 is TGTGCCAGCAGTGATAGGAGCACCCAGCATTTT.

This clone was detected only once. The chain joins TRBV5-1 to TRBJ1-2; 7 bases fit TRBD1. Looked up from germline, CDR1 is SGHRS and CDR2 is YFSETQ. V was pared by 4 bases and J by 1 base, with 13 bases of the junction left unmatched. This CDR3 spans 17 amino acids. CDR3 residues: CASSAYPNRGGNYGYTF. In DNA form, the CDR3 reads TGCGCCAGCAGCGCCTACCCCAACAGGGGCGGTAACTATGGCTACACCTTC.

The chain employs TRBV30 and TRBJ1-1, with 7 bases identical to TRBD1. The junction had 3 bases not matched to a gene; V was cut back by 4 bases and J by 1 base. This CDR3 is built from 13 residues. Germline lookup yields CDR1 GTSNPN and CDR2 SVGIG (reference sequence). CDR3 amino acids: CAWTGQANTEAFF. In DNA form, the CDR3 reads TGTGCCTGGACCGGACAGGCGAACACTGAAGCTTTCTTT.